This T cell receptor (beta chain) emerged from a study of T-cell reconstitution after alpha-beta-depleted transplantation in children. Library preparation (for TCRbeta) was performed with unique molecular identifiers. TCRdb processed the PCR reads anew with MiXCR; each CDR3 protein has one entry. The repertoire has about 640,000 distinct CDR3 sequences, over 10% of them found once; the top ten carry around 2.2%. This clonotype originated in a male patient younger than 18 who had a stem cell transplant for acute myeloid leukemia, so the T cells may come from the graft donor. Sequences were derived from PBMCs, mostly from graft donor cells, sampled 360 days after TCRalphabeta/CD19-depleted stem cell transplant.

CDR3 nucleotides: TGCAGTGCTAGAGAAGGAACTAGCGGGAGGTTAAGCACAGATACGCAGTATTTT. Protein: CSAREGTSGRLSTDTQYF. The chain combines TRBV20-1 with TRBJ2-3, with 12 bases aligning to TRBD2. The V and J ends lost 0 bases and 0 bases, in that order; junction bases with no gene match: 7. Germline V gives CDR1 DFQATT, CDR2 SNEGSKA (reference sequence). The CDR3 runs 18 residues.